The T cell receptor beta chain under discussion was sequenced for a study of breast tumors, draining lymph nodes, adjacent tissues. TCRdb analysed the multiplex PCR reads with MiXCR anew, one entry per CDR3 protein. The sample shows about 140,000 distinct CDR3 sequences, over 25% of them seen only once. After removal of 8 bases from V and 3 bases from J, the junction contained 5 bases not matched to a gene. In germline, CDR1 is SNHLY, CDR2 FYNNEI. The CDR3 is made up of 16 amino acids. Breast cancer patients provided tissue from their axillary draining lymph nodes. This clonotype was seen repeatedly, ten times or more.

The specimen sequenced was axillary lymph node tissue. The sequence derives from a female donor with breast cancer. Some clones in this sample may be carry-over from other donors' samples. The chain is built from TRBV2 and TRBJ2-6; TRBD2 matches 12 bases. CDR3 sequence (DNA): TGTGCCAGCCCCCCTAGCGGGGGGGGTGGGGCCAACGTCCTGACTTTC. It yields the protein CASPPSGGGGANVLTF.